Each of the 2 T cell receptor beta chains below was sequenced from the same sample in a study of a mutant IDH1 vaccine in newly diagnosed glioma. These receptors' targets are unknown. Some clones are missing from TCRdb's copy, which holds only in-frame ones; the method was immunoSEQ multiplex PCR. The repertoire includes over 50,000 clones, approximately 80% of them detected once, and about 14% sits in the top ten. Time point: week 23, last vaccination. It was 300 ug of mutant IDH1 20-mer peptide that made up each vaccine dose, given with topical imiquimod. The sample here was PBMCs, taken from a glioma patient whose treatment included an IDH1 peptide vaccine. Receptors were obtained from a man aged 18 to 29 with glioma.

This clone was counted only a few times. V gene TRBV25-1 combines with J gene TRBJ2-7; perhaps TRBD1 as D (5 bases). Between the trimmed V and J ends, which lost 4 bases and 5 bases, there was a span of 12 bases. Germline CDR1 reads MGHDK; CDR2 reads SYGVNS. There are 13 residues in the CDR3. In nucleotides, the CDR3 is TGTGCCAGCAGTGCAGTAGGGGCCCACGAGCAGTACTTC. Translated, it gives CASSAVGAHEQYF.

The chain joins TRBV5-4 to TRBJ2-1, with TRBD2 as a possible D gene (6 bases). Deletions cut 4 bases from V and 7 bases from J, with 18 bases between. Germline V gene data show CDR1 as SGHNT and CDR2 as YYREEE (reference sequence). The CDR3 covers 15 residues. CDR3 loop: CASSPGTPLGNEQFF. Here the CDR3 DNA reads TGTGCCAGCAGCCCCGGGACTCCTTTGGGGAATGAGCAGTTCTTC.